These 26 T cell receptor beta chains share one sample of origin, sequenced in a study of cytomegalovirus exposure and HLA in healthy donors. 13 Jbeta primers and 60 Vbeta primers were used for the PCR. Data came from immunoSEQ multiplex PCR; TCRdb stores just in-frame clones and leaves some out. The sample carries 150,000 to 200,000 clones, around nine tenths recorded once. The sequenced sample was PBMCs. These receptor sequences come from a woman between 18 and 30 years old in good health and CMV-seronegative.

This rearrangement joins TRBV7-8 to TRBJ2-7, with D perhaps TRBD1 (6 bases). This CDR3 is 15 amino acids long. Germline loops: CDR1 SGHVS, CDR2 FQNEAQ. V was shortened by 5 bases and J by 6 bases, with 20 bases between the two germline ends. The CDR3 here is CASSQQGVRAVEQYF. The CDR3 nucleotides are TGTGCCAGCAGCCAACAGGGAGTTAGGGCGGTCGAGCAGTACTTC.

The V and J genes are TRBV4-3 and TRBJ2-2; no firm D call. V was shortened by 3 bases and J by 5 bases, with 10 bases between the two germline ends. This CDR3 has 14 amino acids. Per germline, CDR1 LGHNA and CDR2 YSLEER. This CDR3 reads CASSQSQWTGELFF. CDR3 sequence (DNA): TGCGCCAGCAGCCAGTCACAGTGGACCGGGGAGCTGTTTTTT.

The V call is TRBV5-1, the J call TRBJ2-1; a possible D gene is TRBD1 (6 bases). CDR1 is SGHRS, CDR2 YFSETQ, per germline. CDR3 length: 13 amino acids. Trimming took off 7 bases at V and 9 bases at J, with 17 bases between the two ends. CDR3 coding DNA: TGCGCCAGCTGTTTCCTACAGGGAACTGAGCAGTTCTTC. Translating gives CASCFLQGTEQFF.

This clone was detected a few times. The V and J genes are TRBV5-1 and TRBJ2-5; a possible D gene is TRBD1 (5 bases). The CDR3 has 15 residues. Trimming stripped 4 bases from V and 6 bases from J, with 19 bases between. The germline CDR1 and CDR2 sequences are SGHRS and YFSETQ. The CDR3 nucleotides read TGCGCCAGCAGCAAAAATACCGGACACGAGAAGACCCAGTACTTC. Translating gives CASSKNTGHEKTQYF. The full variable domain, its missing parts supplied by reference TRBV5-1 and TRBJ2-5, is KAGVTQTPRYLIKTRGQQVTLSCSPISGHRSVSWYQQTPGQGLQFLFEYFSETQRNKGNFPGRFSGRQFSNSRSEMNVSTLELGDSALYLCASSKNTGHEKTQYFGPGTRLLVL.

This chain joins TRBV6-5 and TRBJ2-1; TRBD1 is a possible D gene (6 bases). This CDR3 is 15 amino acids long. Looked up from germline, CDR1 is MNHEY and CDR2 is SVGAGI. V dropped 8 bases and J dropped 3 bases, with 17 bases sitting between them. CDR3 in amino acids: CASGLGTLDYNEQFF. In DNA, the CDR3 is TGTGCCAGCGGCCTGGGGACACTCGACTACAATGAGCAGTTCTTC.

This clone occurred a few times. This CDR3 is also generated by other DNA sequences in the sample. This sequence joins TRBV9 and TRBJ2-5; 8 bases are shared with TRBD1. The CDR3 consists of 18 residues. Germline trimming cut 4 bases from V and 0 bases from J; bases unmatched to any gene: 14. Germline V CDR1 and CDR2: SGDLS, YYNGEE. CDR3 coding DNA: TGTGCCAGCAGCCCCGCTTGGTCGACAGGGGAGTACCAAGAGACCCAGTACTTC. As protein: CASSPAWSTGEYQETQYF.

This chain uses TRBV28 with TRBJ1-5; a weak D match, TRBD1 (6 bases). The CDR3 is made up of 13 amino acids. CDR1 and CDR2 (germline): MDHEN, SYDVKM. The V and J ends lost 4 bases and 5 bases respectively, with 9 bases between them. The CDR3 DNA is TGTGCCAGCAGTTCCTACAGGGATCAGCCCCAGCATTTT. Translating gives CASSSYRDQPQHF.

This clone was recorded only once. The rearrangement links TRBV29-1 to TRBJ2-1; 9 positions agree with TRBD2. This CDR3 region has 15 residues. The trim removed 6 bases at V and 0 bases at J, leaving 6 bases unmatched. The germline V gene has CDR1 SQVTM and CDR2 ANQGSEA. Written as DNA, the CDR3 is TGCAGCGTCGCCGATAGCGGGAGCTCCTACAATGAGCAGTTCTTC. Residues: CSVADSGSSYNEQFF.

V is TRBV4-1 and J is TRBJ2-2; perhaps TRBD1 as D (6 bases). CDR1 and CDR2 from the germline V gene are MGHRA and YSYEKL. The V and J ends lost 7 bases and 1 base respectively, with 16 bases between them. The CDR3 has 16 amino acids. The CDR3, as DNA: TGCGCCAGCACGCCCGGACAGTTCTTGAACACCGGGGAGCTGTTTTTT. This translates into CASTPGQFLNTGELFF.

This clone occurred a few times. The V call is TRBV7-6, the J call TRBJ1-6; no definite D call. CDR1 is SGHVS and CDR2 is FNYEAQ in the germline V gene. CDR3 length equals 13 residues. Between the trimmed V and J ends, which lost 1 base and 10 bases, there was a span of 8 bases. CDR3 coding DNA: TGTGCCAGCAGCTTAGACTTGCAATCACCCCTCCACTTT. This sequence encodes CASSLDLQSPLHF.

The chain has TRBV4-1 and TRBJ1-6; 8 positions match TRBD1. This CDR3 is 16 amino acids long. V lost 3 bases to trimming and J lost 6 bases; unmatched junction nucleotides: 7. Germline V lookup: CDR1 MGHRA, CDR2 YSYEKL. The CDR3 DNA is TGCGCCAGCAGCCAGCTCCAGGGGGCGCGTAATTCACCCCTCCACTTT. Translating gives CASSQLQGARNSPLHF.

The rearrangement joins TRBV4-2 to TRBJ2-5, with 8 bases lining up with TRBD1. Losses at the gene ends were 2 bases for V and 4 bases for J; bases not matched to a gene: 9. Looked up from germline, CDR1 is LGHNA and CDR2 is YNFKEQ. CDR3 length: 16 residues. The CDR3 nucleotides read TGTGCCAGCAGCCAAAAGGGGCAGGGGGCAAGAGAGACCCAGTACTTC. This codes for CASSQKGQGARETQYF.

This clone has just one count. This chain joins TRBV2 and TRBJ1-4; 11 bases map to TRBD1. J was trimmed by 7 bases and V by 5 bases; bases with no gene match: 9. There are 16 residues in the CDR3. CDR1 and CDR2 from the germline V gene are SNHLY and FYNNEI. This CDR3 is CASSPIRTGGFEKLFF. In nucleotides, the CDR3 is TGTGCCAGCAGTCCGATCCGGACAGGGGGCTTTGAAAAACTGTTTTTT. Combining the CDR3 with reference TRBV2 and TRBJ1-4 gives the whole variable domain EPEVTQTPSHQVTQMGQEVILRCVPISNHLYFYWYRQILGQKVEFLVSFYNNEISEKSEIFDDQFSVERPDGSNFTLKIRSTKLEDSAMYFCASSPIRTGGFEKLFFGSGTQLSVL.

The rearrangement links TRBV15 to TRBJ2-3, with 8 bases identical to TRBD2. CDR1 and CDR2 (germline): LNHNV, YYDKDF (reference sequence). This CDR3 comprises 18 residues. Germline trimming cut 4 bases from V and 2 bases from J; bases unmatched to any gene: 14. This CDR3 is CATSTRYGGGRLTDTQYF. The CDR3 bases are TGTGCCACCAGCACGAGATACGGGGGGGGTCGACTCACAGATACGCAGTATTTT.

J is TRBJ2-7 and V is TRBV11-3; tentative D call: TRBD2 (6 bases). V was clipped by 2 bases and J by 1 base, with 18 bases between them. The length of the CDR3 is 17 residues. Germline V gene lookup returns CDR1 SGHNT and CDR2 YENEEA. The CDR3: CASSLYPGTGESYEQYF. In nucleotides, the CDR3 is TGTGCCAGCAGCTTATATCCGGGGACTGGCGAATCCTACGAGCAGTACTTC.

This clone was found once. The chain recombines TRBV5-1 with TRBJ2-7; 7 bases match TRBD1. Germline V CDR1 and CDR2: SGHRS, YFSETQ. V was clipped by 4 bases and J by 0 bases; unmatched bases: 10. There are 16 residues in the CDR3. CDR3 sequence reads: CASSVTHGTVSYEQYF. CDR3 in DNA: TGCGCCAGCAGCGTCACCCACGGGACAGTCTCCTACGAGCAGTACTTC.

The V gene is TRBV5-6, the J gene TRBJ2-5; D is perhaps TRBD2 (6 bases). Per germline, CDR1 SGHDT and CDR2 YYEEEE. The CDR3 is 16 amino acids. V was shortened by 0 bases and J by 5 bases, with 17 bases between the two germline ends. CDR3 loop: CASSLVGSGVRETQYF. The DNA for the CDR3 is TGTGCCAGCAGCTTGGTTGGGTCGGGGGTCAGGGAGACCCAGTACTTC.

The rearrangement links TRBV19 to TRBJ2-5; D is perhaps TRBD2 (6 bases). This CDR3 has 15 residues. The germline gives CDR1 LNHDA, CDR2 SQIVND (reference sequence). V was trimmed by 5 bases and J by 5 bases, leaving 18 bases between them. Here the CDR3 reads CASSAGTPPGETQYF. CDR3 in DNA: TGTGCCAGTAGTGCGGGGACCCCTCCGGGGGAGACCCAGTACTTC.

In regard to this clone: An end of the junction does not agree with germline; a read error may underlie this. The CDR3 protein is CSSSFPRGTLNTEAFF. The CDR3 coding sequence is TGTTCCAGCAGCTTTCCCCGTGGGACATTGAACACTGAAGCTTTCTTT. The chain uses TRBV7-9 and TRBJ1-1, with D possibly matching TRBD1 (6 bases). This CDR3 contains 16 residues. Germline-derived CDR1 and CDR2 are SEHNR and FQNEAQ (reference sequence). The full variable domain, its missing parts supplied by reference TRBV7-9 and TRBJ1-1, is DTGVSQNPRHKITKRGQNVTFRCDPISEHNRLYWYRQTLGQGPEFLTYFQNEAQLEKSRLLSDRFSAERPKGSFSTLEIQRTEQGDSAMYLCSSSFPRGTLNTEAFFGQGTRLTVV.

The V and J genes are TRBV5-1 and TRBJ2-5; a possible D gene is TRBD2 (5 bases). CDR1 SGHRS and CDR2 YFSETQ come from the germline V gene. The CDR3 extends over 16 amino acids. V was pared by 0 bases and J by 2 bases, with 14 bases between. The CDR3 DNA is TGCGCCAGCAGCTTGGGAGCGGTAGCAGGACAAGAGACCCAGTACTTC. Amino acid sequence: CASSLGAVAGQETQYF. Full variable domain (rest looked up from reference TRBV5-1 and TRBJ2-5): KAGVTQTPRYLIKTRGQQVTLSCSPISGHRSVSWYQQTPGQGLQFLFEYFSETQRNKGNFPGRFSGRQFSNSRSEMNVSTLELGDSALYLCASSLGAVAGQETQYFGPGTRLLVL.

The chain uses TRBV11-2 and TRBJ1-5; TRBD1 agrees at 7 bases. The CDR3 has 13 residues. Germline V CDR1 and CDR2: SGHAT, FQNNGV. V lost 6 bases to trimming and J lost 10 bases; unmatched junction nucleotides: 9. The CDR3 coding sequence is TGTGCCAGCAGTTCCGACAGGGTAGAACCCCAGCATTTT. It encodes CASSSDRVEPQHF.

The CDR3: CASSLERAHSGNTIYF. CDR3 in DNA: TGTGCCAGCAGCTTAGAGAGGGCCCACTCTGGAAACACCATATATTTT. This chain connects TRBV7-9 to TRBJ1-3; D is uncertain. Trimming stripped 1 base from V and 0 bases from J, with 10 bases between. The CDR3 has 16 residues. Germline values: CDR1 SEHNR, CDR2 FQNEAQ (reference sequence).

The chain combines TRBV5-6 with TRBJ1-2, with TRBD1 matching over 9 bases. Germline CDR1 SGHDT, CDR2 YYEEEE. V was pared by 4 bases and J by 8 bases, with 6 bases of the junction left unmatched. This CDR3 region has 13 residues. The chain's CDR3 is CASSPQGARGYTF. CDR3 coding DNA: TGTGCCAGCAGCCCACAGGGGGCGCGAGGCTACACCTTC.

The V call is TRBV12-5, the J call TRBJ2-1; weak D call: TRBD1 (5 bases). Germline-derived CDR1 and CDR2 are LGHNT and FRNRAP. V dropped 2 bases and J dropped 2 bases, with 16 bases sitting between them. This CDR3 contains 17 residues. The CDR3 DNA follows: TGTGCTAGTGGTTTGTCAATTCGGGCAGGGCCCTACAATGAGCAGTTCTTC. Translation gives CASGLSIRAGPYNEQFF.

This chain uses TRBV19 with TRBJ2-7; D may be TRBD1 (6 bases). Trimming removed 4 bases from V and 9 bases from J, with 16 bases in between. The CDR3 consists of 13 residues. Germline V gene lookup returns CDR1 LNHDA and CDR2 SQIVND (reference sequence). The CDR3 protein is CASSTSGVRGQYF. CDR3 nucleotide sequence: TGTGCCAGTAGTACTTCAGGGGTCCGGGGGCAGTACTTC.

This clone appeared a single time. The V gene is TRBV6-6, the J gene TRBJ2-7; 9 bases are a match to TRBD1. V lost 0 bases to trimming and J lost 3 bases; unmatched junction nucleotides: 0. Germline CDR1 reads MNHNY; CDR2 reads SVGAGI (reference sequence). The CDR3 is 14 residues long. This CDR3 is CASSYSTGGYEQYF. The CDR3 nucleotides read TGTGCCAGCAGTTACTCGACAGGGGGCTACGAGCAGTACTTC.